This T cell receptor beta chain is from a study of shared clonotypes between healthy human individuals. Looking at the study overall: For every donor, three CD4 naive, three CD4 memory, two CD8 naive and one CD8 memory plates were used. The study, taken as a whole, reports: Non-shared clonotypes showed lower generation probabilities than clonotypes common to all four donors.

The method was immunoSEQ multiplex PCR; TCRdb's version includes in-frame clones alone and lacks a portion of them. The table shows over a million clones, with roughly 74% occurring only once. A remark on this clone: Its specificity is not known.

V lost 5 bases and J lost 6, with 20 bases in between. This CDR3 contains 16 residues. In germline, CDR1 is SGHAT, CDR2 FQNNGV. This TCR came from a man younger than 30 in good health. Some clones in this sample may be carry-over from other donors' samples. Sequencing was carried out using memory CD4+ T cells from PBMCs. Subset noted: CD45RA-negative fraction. The chain uses TRBV11-2 and TRBJ2-1, with D possibly TRBD2 on 5 matching bases. The CDR3 spells CASSRPGGPGPNEQFF. The CDR3 DNA reads as TGTGCCAGCAGCCGACCTGGCGGGCCTGGGCCCAATGAGCAGTTCTTC.